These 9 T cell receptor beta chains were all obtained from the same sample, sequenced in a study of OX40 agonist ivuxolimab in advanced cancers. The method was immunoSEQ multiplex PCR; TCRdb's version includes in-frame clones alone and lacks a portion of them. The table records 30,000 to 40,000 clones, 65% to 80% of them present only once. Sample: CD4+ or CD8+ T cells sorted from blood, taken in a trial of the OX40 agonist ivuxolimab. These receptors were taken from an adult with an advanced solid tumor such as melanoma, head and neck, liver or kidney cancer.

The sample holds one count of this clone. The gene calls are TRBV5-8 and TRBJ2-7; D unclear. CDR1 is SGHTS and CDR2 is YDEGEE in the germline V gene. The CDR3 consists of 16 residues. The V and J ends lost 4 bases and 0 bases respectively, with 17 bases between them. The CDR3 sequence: CASSTLGIHPSYEQYF. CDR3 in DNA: TGTGCCAGCAGCACCCTCGGCATTCACCCCTCCTACGAGCAGTACTTC.

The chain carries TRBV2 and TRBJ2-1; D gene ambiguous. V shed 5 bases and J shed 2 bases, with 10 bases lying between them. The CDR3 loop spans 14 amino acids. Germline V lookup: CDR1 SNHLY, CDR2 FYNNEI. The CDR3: CASSSGSAYNEQFF. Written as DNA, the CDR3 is TGTGCCAGCAGTTCCGGGTCAGCCTACAATGAGCAGTTCTTC.

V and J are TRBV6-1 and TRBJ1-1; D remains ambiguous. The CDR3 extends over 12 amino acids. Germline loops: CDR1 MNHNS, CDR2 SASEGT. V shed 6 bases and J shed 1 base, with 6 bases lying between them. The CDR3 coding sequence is TGTGCCAGCAGGACTAGGAACACTGAAGCTTTCTTT. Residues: CASRTRNTEAFF.

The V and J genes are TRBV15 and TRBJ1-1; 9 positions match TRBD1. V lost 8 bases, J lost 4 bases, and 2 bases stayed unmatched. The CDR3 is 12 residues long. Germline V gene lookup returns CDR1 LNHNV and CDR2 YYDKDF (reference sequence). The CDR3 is CATGDRVTEAFF. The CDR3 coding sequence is TGTGCCACCGGGGACAGGGTCACTGAAGCTTTCTTT. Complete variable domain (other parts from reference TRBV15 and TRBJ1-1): DAMVIQNPRYQVTQFGKPVTLSCSQTLNHNVMYWYQQKSSQAPKLLFHYYDKDFNNEADTPDNFQSRRPNTSFCFLDIRSPGLGDTAMYLCATGDRVTEAFFGQGTRLTVV.

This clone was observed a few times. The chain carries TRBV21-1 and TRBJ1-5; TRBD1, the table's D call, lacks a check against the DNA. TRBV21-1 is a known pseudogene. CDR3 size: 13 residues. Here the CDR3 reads CATTGSRRQPQHF. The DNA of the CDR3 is TGTGCCACTACAGGGTCACGGCGTCAGCCCCAGCATTTT.

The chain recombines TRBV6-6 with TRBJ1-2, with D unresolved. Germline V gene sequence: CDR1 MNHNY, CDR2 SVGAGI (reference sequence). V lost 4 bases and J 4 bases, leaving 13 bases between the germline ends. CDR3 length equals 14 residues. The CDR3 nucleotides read TGTGCCAGCAGTTCCTCCGAATGGGCCTATGGCTACACCTTC. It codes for CASSSSEWAYGYTF.

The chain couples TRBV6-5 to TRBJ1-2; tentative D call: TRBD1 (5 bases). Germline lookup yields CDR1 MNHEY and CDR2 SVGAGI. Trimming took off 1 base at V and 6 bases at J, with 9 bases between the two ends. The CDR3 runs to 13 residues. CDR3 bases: TGTGCCAGCAGTTACTGGCGGGGGAATGGCTACACCTTC. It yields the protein CASSYWRGNGYTF.

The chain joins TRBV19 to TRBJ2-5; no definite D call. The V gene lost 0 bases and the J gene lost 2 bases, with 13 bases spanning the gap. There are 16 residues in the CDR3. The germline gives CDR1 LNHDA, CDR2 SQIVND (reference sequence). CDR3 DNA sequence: TGTGCCAGTAGTATAGACCTGGCTGGCCAACAAGAGACCCAGTACTTC. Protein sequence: CASSIDLAGQQETQYF.

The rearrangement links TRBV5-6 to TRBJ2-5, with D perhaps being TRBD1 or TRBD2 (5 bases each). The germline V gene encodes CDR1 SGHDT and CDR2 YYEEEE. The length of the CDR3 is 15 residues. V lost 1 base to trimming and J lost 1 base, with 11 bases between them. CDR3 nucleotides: TGTGCCAGCAGCTTGCGGGGCCGATTCCAAGAGACCCAGTACTTC. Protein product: CASSLRGRFQETQYF.